These 24 T cell receptor beta chains originate from one sample sequenced in a study of blood T cells in healthy people across ages. A second about 6 to 12 cycle PCR used barcoded and J-beta primers. TCRdb redid the calling of the 5' RACE reads with MiXCR, one entry per CDR3 protein. There are hundreds of thousands of distinct CDR3 sequences in the sample; around 48% occur only once, and roughly 31% lies in the top ten. The specimen was blood. The receptors derive from a woman aged 60-75 years in good health.

The chain couples TRBV25-1 to TRBJ2-4; tentative D call: TRBD2 (5 bases). Trimming took 2 bases from V and 0 from J, leaving 8 bases between them. Germline CDR1 MGHDK, CDR2 SYGVNS. This CDR3 spans 15 amino acids. The CDR3 sequence is CASSESGLAKNIQYF. As DNA, the CDR3 is TGTGCCAGCAGTGAAAGCGGATTAGCCAAAAACATTCAGTACTTC.

The chain combines TRBV3-1 with TRBJ2-7; 8 nucleotides agree with TRBD1. The CDR3 has 14 residues. With 4 bases clipped from V and 6 bases from J, the junction kept 8 bases outside the gene matches. Germline CDR1 LGHDT, CDR2 YNNKEL (reference sequence). The CDR3 reads CASSPRDRLGEQYF. For the CDR3, the DNA is TGTGCCAGCAGCCCCCGGGACAGGCTGGGCGAGCAGTACTTC.

This clonotype has just a few counts. V usage is TRBV12-3 or TRBV12-4 and J usage is TRBJ1-5; 7 positions agree with TRBD1. This CDR3 spans 14 amino acids. V lost 5 bases and J lost 6; bases outside the gene matches: 7. The CDR3 reads CASSRDSPTQPQHF. The CDR3 bases are TGTGCCAGCAGTCGGGACAGTCCAACTCAGCCCCAGCATTTT.

Ten or more counts support this clonotype. The chain couples TRBV29-1 to TRBJ2-5; 11 positions agree with TRBD2. V lost 7 bases, J lost 4 bases, and 5 bases stayed unmatched. CDR3 length: 13 amino acids. The germline CDR1 and CDR2 sequences are SQVTM and ANQGSEA. DNA for the CDR3: TGCAGCGCTTATACTAGCGGGAGAGAGACCCAGTACTTC. Translating gives CSAYTSGRETQYF.

This rearrangement joins TRBV27 to TRBJ2-7; D is undetermined. Per germline, CDR1 MNHEY and CDR2 SMNVEV (reference sequence). The CDR3 is 15 amino acids. V was shortened by 3 bases and J by 3 bases, with 15 bases between the two germline ends. CDR3 sequence reads: CASSLGHGESYEQYF. The CDR3 nucleotides are TGTGCCAGCAGTTTGGGCCACGGAGAAAGCTACGAGCAGTACTTC.

This chain links TRBV6-5 with TRBJ2-1, with 7 bases identical to TRBD2. V gave up 6 bases and J gave up 5 bases; unmatched junction bases: 4. The germline gives CDR1 MNHEY, CDR2 SVGAGI. CDR3 size: 13 residues. CDR3 protein: CASRREWDNEQFF. The CDR3 nucleotides read TGTGCCAGCAGGCGGGAGTGGGACAATGAGCAGTTCTTC.

The J gene is TRBJ2-1, the V gene TRBV20-1, with 9 bases identical to TRBD2. After removal of 3 bases from V and 9 bases from J, the junction contained 15 bases not matched to a gene. Per germline, CDR1 DFQATT and CDR2 SNEGSKA (reference sequence). This CDR3 has 16 residues. CDR3 loop: CSARNKGTSSIREQFF. The CDR3 bases are TGCAGTGCTAGGAATAAAGGGACTAGCAGTATCCGTGAGCAGTTCTTC.

The J gene is TRBJ2-1, the V gene TRBV7-2; either TRBD1 or TRBD2 may supply D (5 bases each). Matching the DNA end better, TRBJ2-7 makes the J call doubtful. The CDR3 has 13 residues. Germline V gene data show CDR1 as SGHTA and CDR2 as FQGNSA. Here the CDR3 DNA reads TGTGCCAGCAGGGGGACGGATTACAATGAGCAGTACTTC. Amino acid sequence: CASRGTDYNEQYF.

The CDR3: CSGGLPDSEQYF. CDR3 DNA sequence: TGCAGCGGCGGACTTCCCGATAGCGAGCAGTACTTC. J is TRBJ2-5 and V is TRBV20-1, with a tentative D call TRBD2 (5 bases). The end of the DNA aligns better with TRBJ2-7, so the J call may be wrong. CDR1 is DFQATT, CDR2 SNEGSKA, per germline (reference sequence). This CDR3 has 12 amino acids.

This chain uses TRBV9 with TRBJ2-6, with D tentatively TRBD1 or TRBD2 (6 bases each). Germline loops: CDR1 SGDLS, CDR2 YYNGEE. The CDR3 loop spans 19 amino acids. The germline V and J ends were trimmed by 1 base and 4 bases, with 21 bases remaining between them. DNA for the CDR3: TGTGCCAGCAGCGTACTGGAGGGGGGTCCGGGAATGGGGGCCAACGTCCTGACTTTC. Residues: CASSVLEGGPGMGANVLTF.

The rearrangement uses TRBV20-1 and TRBJ2-1; 7 nucleotides match TRBD2. The CDR3 loop spans 15 amino acids. Germline CDR1 DFQATT, CDR2 SNEGSKA (reference sequence). The V and J ends lost 0 bases and 5 bases, in that order; junction bases with no gene match: 7. The CDR3 loop is CSAREREIRDNEQFF. The CDR3 DNA reads as TGCAGTGCTAGAGAGCGGGAGATCAGGGACAATGAGCAGTTCTTC.

Concerning this clonotype itself: A much larger clone lies one base from this, so it may be a read error. This sequence joins TRBV6-1 and TRBJ2-7, with 7 bases fitting TRBD2. The CDR3 covers 15 residues. CDR1 and CDR2 (germline): MNHNS, SASEGT. As DNA, the CDR3 is TGTGCCGGCAGTGTGGCGGGAGCATTATCCTACGAGCAGTACTTC. This gives the protein CAGSVAGALSYEQYF.

This clonotype was observed a few times. V usage is TRBV7-2 and J usage is TRBJ2-5; 7 nucleotides match TRBD2. The end of the DNA is better explained by TRBJ2-7, so the J call may be wrong. CDR1 SGHTA and CDR2 FQGNSA come from the germline V gene. The CDR3 is 15 amino acids. CDR3 sequence reads: CASSLAGGRFSEQYF. The CDR3 DNA sequence: TGTGCCAGCAGCTTAGCGGGAGGGCGTTTCAGCGAGCAGTACTTC.

The chain combines TRBV20-1 with TRBJ2-7; 12 nucleotides match TRBD2. V was pared by 6 bases and J by 4 bases, with 10 bases of the junction left unmatched. This CDR3 is 15 amino acids long. The V gene's germline CDR1 is DFQATT and CDR2 SNEGSKA (reference sequence). The CDR3 reads CSARAPLAGGYEQYF. The CDR3 region has the DNA TGCAGTGCCCGGGCCCCCCTAGCGGGAGGGTACGAGCAGTACTTC.

This clonotype occurred a few times. The V gene is TRBV5-1, the J gene TRBJ1-2, with 7 bases identical to TRBD1. CDR3 size: 18 residues. Looked up from germline, CDR1 is SGHRS and CDR2 is YFSETQ. V lost 4 bases, J lost 2 bases, and 17 bases stayed unmatched. CDR3 DNA sequence: TGCGCCAGCAGCGCGCCGATTTTAGGGGGCGCGGGGAACTATGGCTACACCTTC. Translating gives CASSAPILGGAGNYGYTF.

This clonotype was picked up a small number of times. The chain is built from TRBV25-1 and TRBJ2-5; D is possibly TRBD1 (5 bases). The CDR3 sequence is 15 residues long. Deletions cut 4 bases from V and 5 bases from J, with 17 bases between. CDR1 is MGHDK and CDR2 is SYGVNS in the germline V gene. This CDR3 is CASSAQWGSGETQYF. Written as DNA, the CDR3 is TGTGCCAGCAGTGCCCAATGGGGTTCAGGGGAGACCCAGTACTTC.

The chain couples TRBV6-2 or TRBV6-3 to TRBJ2-3, with 9 nucleotides matching TRBD2. V lost 5 bases and J lost 7; bases outside the gene matches: 4. The germline V gene encodes CDR1 MNHEY and CDR2 SVGEGT. The CDR3 has 13 amino acids. This CDR3 reads CASSLGLAYTQYF. Here the CDR3 DNA reads TGTGCCAGCAGTCTTGGACTAGCGTATACGCAGTATTTT.

V and J are TRBV12-3 or TRBV12-4 and TRBJ2-7; 8 nucleotides line up with TRBD2. This CDR3 is built from 14 residues. V dropped 8 bases and J dropped 3; count of bases not matched to a gene: 9. The CDR3 coding sequence is TGTGCCAGCGGAATAGCGGGAAAGGTCTACGAGCAGTACTTC. It encodes CASGIAGKVYEQYF.

Comments on this clonotype: The DNA is omitted, as the CDR3 cannot be located on it reliably, and the CDR3 follows TCRdb's listing. This chain's CDR3 is CASSYSGADEQFFGPGTKKAFF. V usage is TRBV6-5 and J usage is TRBJ1-1; no check of the table's D call, TRBD1, against the DNA was made. The germline V gene has CDR1 MNHEY and CDR2 SVGAGI. The CDR3 contains 22 residues when both ends are counted.

In its sample, this clonotype was seen a few times. This sequence joins TRBV29-1 and TRBJ2-7, with D possibly being TRBD1 (6 bases). Deletions cut 4 bases from V and 3 bases from J, with 10 bases between. CDR3 length: 12 amino acids. CDR1 SQVTM and CDR2 ANQGSEA come from the germline V gene. CDR3 coding DNA: TGCAGCGTTGCAAGGGACATCTACGAGCAGTACTTC. Translating it yields CSVARDIYEQYF.

The chain couples TRBV21-1 to TRBJ1-2; the listed D gene, TRBD1, was not tested against the DNA. TRBV21-1 is recorded as a pseudogene. The CDR3 consists of 14 residues. The CDR3: CASSNDKGNYGYTF. DNA of the CDR3: TGTGCCAGCAGCAACGACAAGGGGAACTATGGCTACACCTTC.

The rearrangement links TRBV29-1 to TRBJ1-1; D uncertain. CDR3 length: 14 amino acids. V was trimmed by 5 bases and J by 6 bases, leaving 19 bases between them. Germline V gene lookup returns CDR1 SQVTM and CDR2 ANQGSEA. The CDR3 here is CSVTTFVRTAEAFF. CDR3 coding DNA: TGCAGCGTTACCACATTTGTCCGGACCGCTGAAGCTTTCTTT.

The chain links TRBV25-1 to TRBJ2-5; 7 bases map to TRBD2. Germline assignment: CDR1 MGHDK and CDR2 SYGVNS. With 5 bases clipped from V and 4 bases from J, the junction kept 1 base outside the gene matches. This CDR3 comprises 12 residues. CDR3 sequence reads: CASSRTRETQYF. The DNA of the CDR3 is TGTGCCAGCAGTCGGACTAGAGAGACCCAGTACTTC.

Only a few counts were recorded for this clonotype. J is TRBJ1-1 and V is TRBV10-3; D is unclear. V shed 1 base and J shed 0 bases, with 9 bases lying between them. CDR1 ENHRY and CDR2 SYGVKD come from the germline V gene. CDR3 length equals 15 residues. The CDR3, as DNA: TGTGCCATCAGTGAGTTTTCATCCGTGAACACTGAAGCTTTCTTT. Residues: CAISEFSSVNTEAFF.